This paragraph covers one T cell receptor (beta chain) sequence. Its antigen is currently not known. Per-base qualities were not stored, and no clone one base away is much larger. This entry is derived from a study of blood T cell repertoires in COVID-19 (dated by TCRdb to 2018 to 2020). With regard to the full study: The collaborator samples originated in the United States, Italy and Spain and spanned the acute and convalescent phases of COVID-19. Deeply sampled blood TCRbeta repertoires from subjects exposed to, actively infected with, or recovered from COVID-19 were included in the dataset. HLA class I and class II types, where available, came from metadata supplied by the sample provider rather than from assay-based typing. The samples were drawn from the first 160 participants of the ongoing ImmuneRACE study and from 1,254 subjects provided by 6 global collaborators. The repertoires were released in a freely available public database meant as a resource for research on the immune response to SARS-CoV-2. The prospective study material was composed of cDNA or gDNA derived from T cells, B-cell-depleted T cells, or PBMCs. Nearly every sample came with metadata listing a de-identified subject ID, COVID-19 status, age in years and sex. What the work shows at the level of the full study, not this receptor alone: The amount of clinical and demographic metadata varied by source and participant and was provided uncurated.

Counted from cysteine to phenylalanine, this CDR3 has 13 amino acids. Only the CDR3 DNA is retained, 39 bases long and in frame from the first base. The germline V gene encodes CDR1 LNHDA and CDR2 SQIVND (reference sequence). V lost 5 bases and J lost 8 bases, and the count of bases not matched to a germline gene is 6. The immunoSEQ Assay, a bias-controlled multiplex PCR, was used to amplify TCRbeta CDR3 regions from genomic DNA. In the authors' own workflow: The number of nucleated cells in each sample was estimated from the amplification of reference gene primers within the assay. Sequence reads were collapsed and filtered to measure the absolute abundance of every unique TCRbeta CDR3 rearrangement. For each sample, productive Simpson clonality was calculated as the square root of Simpson's diversity index over productive rearrangements. TCRdb holds this immuneACCESS table with in-frame rearrangements only. Some clones are missing; in checked studies, unresolved V genes explain under half, and the rest has no known cause. V and J calls and clone size come straight from that table; D and trimming were deduced from the DNA. The sample has roughly 500,000 clones on record, around 87% of them singletons. The ten largest clonotypes hold approximately 2% of the sample.

Participants in the prospective study were aged about 18 to 90 years, lived in approximately 26 United States geographic areas, and enrolled through a virtual design. Cohort assignment in the prospective study relied on participant-reported clinical history from a screening survey and a study questionnaire. Recovered participants in ImmuneRACE Cohort 3 were defined as having two consecutive negative NP/OP PCR tests, clearance from a healthcare professional, or resolution of symptoms. In the prospective study, mobile phlebotomists collected whole blood, serum and a nasopharyngeal or oropharyngeal swab from each participant. Over an approximately 2-month period, participants in the prospective study had the option of providing additional blood draws and questionnaires. Before DNA extraction, blood samples from the prospective study were shipped at room temperature or frozen.

The origin of this receptor is a woman in her forties who had recovered from COVID-19. Sequencing was carried out using PBMCs or T cells enriched from blood (not recorded which). The V and J genes are TRBV19 and TRBJ1-1; 9 of the junction bases match TRBD1. The CDR3 region reads CASSHRDREEAFF. The sequence in DNA is TGTGCCAGTAGTCACCGGGACAGGGAAGAAGCTTTCTTT. The CDR3 plus the reference TRBV19 and TRBJ1-1 genes for the other parts give the full variable domain: DGGITQSPKYLFRKEGQNVTLSCEQNLNHDAMYWYRQDPGQGLRLIYYSQIVNDFQKGDIAEGYSVSREKKESFPLTVTSAQKNPTAFYLCASSHRDREEAFFGQGTRLTVV.